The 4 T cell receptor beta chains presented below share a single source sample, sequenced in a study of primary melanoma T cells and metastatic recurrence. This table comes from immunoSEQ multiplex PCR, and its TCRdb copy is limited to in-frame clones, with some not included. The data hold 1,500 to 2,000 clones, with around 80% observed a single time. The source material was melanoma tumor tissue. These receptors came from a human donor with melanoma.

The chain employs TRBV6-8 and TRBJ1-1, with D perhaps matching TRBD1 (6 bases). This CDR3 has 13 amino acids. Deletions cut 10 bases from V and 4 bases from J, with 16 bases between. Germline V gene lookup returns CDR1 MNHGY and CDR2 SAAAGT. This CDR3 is CATNPGAFTEAFF. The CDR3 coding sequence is TGTGCCACCAATCCGGGGGCCTTCACTGAAGCTTTCTTT.

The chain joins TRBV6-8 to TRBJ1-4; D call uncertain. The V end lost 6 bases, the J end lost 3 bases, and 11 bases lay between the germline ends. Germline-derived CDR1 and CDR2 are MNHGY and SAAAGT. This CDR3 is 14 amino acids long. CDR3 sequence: CASRPRGSNEKLFF. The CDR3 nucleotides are TGTGCCAGCAGACCGAGAGGGTCTAATGAAAAACTGTTTTTT.

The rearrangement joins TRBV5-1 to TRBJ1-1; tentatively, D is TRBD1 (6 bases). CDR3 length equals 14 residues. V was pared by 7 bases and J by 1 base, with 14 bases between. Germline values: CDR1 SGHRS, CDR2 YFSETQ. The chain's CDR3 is CASSPGHQNTEAFF. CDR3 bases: TGCGCCAGCTCTCCGGGACACCAGAACACTGAAGCTTTCTTT. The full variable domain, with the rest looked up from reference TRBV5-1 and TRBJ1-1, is KAGVTQTPRYLIKTRGQQVTLSCSPISGHRSVSWYQQTPGQGLQFLFEYFSETQRNKGNFPGRFSGRQFSNSRSEMNVSTLELGDSALYLCASSPGHQNTEAFFGQGTRLTVV.

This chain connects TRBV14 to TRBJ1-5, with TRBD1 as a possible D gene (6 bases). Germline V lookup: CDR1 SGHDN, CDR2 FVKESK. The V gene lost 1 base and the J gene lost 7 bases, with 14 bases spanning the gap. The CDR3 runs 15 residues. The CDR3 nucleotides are TGTGCCAGCAGCCAAGGGTCGGGGGCAGGGCAGCCCCAGCATTTT. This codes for CASSQGSGAGQPQHF.